This TCR beta chain was obtained from a study of tumor-infiltrating lymphocytes in primary liver carcinoma (dated by TCRdb to about 2017). Background on the whole study: Hepatocellular carcinoma (four) or combined HCC and intrahepatic cholangiocarcinoma (one) was present in the five patients, who were three men and two women aged 30 to 69 years. The five patients had tumors of stage T1-T3 N0M0, with maximum diameters ranging from about 4.2 to 11 cm. Each sample produced about 3.65 to 8 million productive TCRbeta reads, and read depth showed no significant difference between tissue types. Across five regions of each liver tumor, along with adjacent normal tissue and blood, the study brought together TCRbeta repertoire sequencing, expression microarrays and whole-exome sequencing. TCRbeta repertoire sequencing covered 35 specimens from 5 patients: around 25 tumor regions, 5 adjacent noncancerous liver tissues and 5 peripheral blood samples. Agilent mRNA microarray profiling was performed on the roughly 25 tumor region samples to relate TCRbeta repertoire diversity to the local molecular phenotype. Technical replicate repertoires showed high reproducibility, with mean shared-clone rates roughly 0.88 and correlation coefficients above 0.95.

Worth noting for this clonotype: Its cognate antigen has yet to be identified. No base quality values were provided; no much bigger clone lies one nucleotide off.

The research as a whole found: The top 250 clones accounted for a significantly greater share of the repertoire in tumors than in blood (p = 0.039). Only about 8-25% of top clones were present in all five regions of a tumor, suggesting spatial heterogeneity of tumor-infiltrating T cells. Because the samples were bulk and unsorted, CD4+ and CD8+ T cell repertoires could not be compared. Only 4 to 6 patients were included in the study, and the authors note that the findings should be validated in a larger study. Repertoire overlap was higher between tumor regions (mean about 36%) than tumor-adjacent (approximately 17%) or tumor-blood (approximately 15%) pairs, consistent with antigen-driven expansion. Only the TCR beta chain was sequenced, which likely underestimates true repertoire diversity because unpaired alpha chains were not captured.

CDR1 is given as MNHEY and CDR2 as SVGAGI, both from the germline V gene. Ends trimmed: V by 7 bases, J by 13 bases; bases unmatched to a gene: 16. The CDR3, cysteine through phenylalanine, is 14 amino acids long. Only the CDR3 part of the read is kept: 42 bases, read in frame from the first base. Without any cell sorting, total RNA and DNA were co-extracted from roughly 21-30 mg of bulk tissue using the AllPrep DNA/RNA mini kit. Between late 2015 and March 2016, several patients in China with histopathologically diagnosed primary liver carcinoma had their tumors surgically resected. Chronic HBV infection was present in the patients, and the patients were treatment-naive at sampling. Five spatially separated regions were sampled from each tumor: the superior, inferior, left-lateral and right-lateral poles, plus the tumor centre. Histology showed that every tumor sample contained more than 75% viable tumor cells. Fresh tumor and adjacent tissue pieces were bisected, with one half stored in RNAlater at -80 degrees C and the other half sent for histology.

A constant-region primer and ProtoScript II reverse transcriptase were used to reverse-transcribe TCRbeta-specific cDNA from roughly 0.5 ug total RNA. The TCRbeta libraries were prepared through three rounds of nested multiplex PCR following a slightly modified ARM-PCR procedure. Each of the first two PCR rounds ran for about 10 cycles using multiplex TRBV1-TRBV30 forward primers together with a Cbeta reverse primer. Sample barcodes and Illumina adapters were added in a final 25-cycle PCR using Deep VentR polymerase. Amplicons of 200-500 bp were gel-purified with a QIAquick gel extraction kit before sequencing. An Illumina HiSeq 2500 was used to sequence the TCRbeta amplicons with 250-bp paired-end reads. On the study's bioinformatics: Reads were quality-trimmed with Trimmomatic v0.33, and paired reads were merged with FLASH v1.2.11 to recover full CDR3 sequences. V, D and J germline segments were assigned to the rearranged TCRbeta sequences using MiGEC v1.2.1b. VDJtools v1.0.0 computed clonotype statistics and Shannon-Wiener diversity indices. Except for diversity analysis, only each sample's 250 most abundant clonotypes were used in subsequent analyses to reduce sampling bias. Using fastp trimming at Q25 and MiXCR clonotype assembly, TCRdb reanalyzed the public sequencing data and kept in-frame beta chains. Identical CDR3 protein sequences are pooled into one entry, listed with their most common genes and DNA. These V and J calls originate from TCRdb's pipeline instead of the authors' own analysis. The sample contains 150,000 to 200,000 distinct CDR3 sequences, 70% to 90% of them found a single time. Jointly, the top ten make up 15% to 20% of the sample.

The sequence was obtained from a man in his forties or fifties with primary liver carcinoma and hepatitis B virus infection. The chain is assembled from TRBV6-5 and TRBJ2-7, and TRBD2 matches 10 of the central bases. Sequencing was performed on tumor tissue from primary liver carcinoma. The CDR3 reads as follows: CASNSSAGGGVHYF. The bases read TGTGCCAGCAATTCTTCAGCGGGAGGGGGCGTGCACTACTTC.